Here is one T cell receptor (beta chain) with its context. Antigen specificity is unknown. V lost 2 bases and J 1 base, leaving 9 bases between the germline ends. Per germline, CDR1 SGHTA and CDR2 FQGTGA. The CDR3 covers 15 residues. This entry comes from a study of chemoradiotherapy in HPV16-positive cancers. Study observations and caveats: Candidate HPV-specific clones and E7-related TCR motifs grew in tumor during treatment. Only a couple of HPV16-positive patients supplied the functional HPV-specificity definition.

Data came from immunoSEQ multiplex PCR; TCRdb stores just in-frame clones and leaves some out. The table lists around 62,000 clones, roughly 90% of them singletons, with roughly 4.2% in the top ten. This chain links TRBV7-3 with TRBJ2-1; possibly TRBD1 for D (7 bases). This sequence was found in a human donor with HPV-associated anogenital cancer. Material: blood, obtained from a patient who underwent chemoradiotherapy. CDR3 DNA sequence: TGTGCCAGCAGCTTATCAGGGGGGTCCTACAATGAGCAGTTCTTC. Protein sequence: CASSLSGGSYNEQFF.